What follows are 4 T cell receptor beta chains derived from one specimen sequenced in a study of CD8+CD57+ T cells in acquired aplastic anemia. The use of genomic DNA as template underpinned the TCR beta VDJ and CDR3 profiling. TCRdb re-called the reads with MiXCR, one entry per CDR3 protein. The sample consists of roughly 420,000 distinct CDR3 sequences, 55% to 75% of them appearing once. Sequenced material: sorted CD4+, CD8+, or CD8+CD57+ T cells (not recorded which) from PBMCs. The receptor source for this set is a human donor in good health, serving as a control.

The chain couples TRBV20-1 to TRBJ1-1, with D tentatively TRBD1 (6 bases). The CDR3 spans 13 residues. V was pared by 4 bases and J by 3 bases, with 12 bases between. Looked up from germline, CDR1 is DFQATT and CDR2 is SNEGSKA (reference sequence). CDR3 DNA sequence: TGCAGTGCTAACAGGGTCGGTTACACTGAAGCTTTCTTT. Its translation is CSANRVGYTEAFF.

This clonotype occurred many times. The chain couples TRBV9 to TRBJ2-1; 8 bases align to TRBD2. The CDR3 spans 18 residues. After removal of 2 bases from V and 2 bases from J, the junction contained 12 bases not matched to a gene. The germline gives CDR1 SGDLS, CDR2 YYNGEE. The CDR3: CASSVDLAGLSTYNEQFF. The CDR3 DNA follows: TGTGCCAGCAGCGTGGATCTAGCGGGCCTATCAACCTACAATGAGCAGTTCTTC. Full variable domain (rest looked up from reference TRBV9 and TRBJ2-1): DSGVTQTPKHLITATGQRVTLRCSPRSGDLSVYWYQQSLDQGLQFLIQYYNGEERAKGNILERFSAQQFPDLHSELNLSSLELGDSALYFCASSVDLAGLSTYNEQFFGPGTRLTVL.

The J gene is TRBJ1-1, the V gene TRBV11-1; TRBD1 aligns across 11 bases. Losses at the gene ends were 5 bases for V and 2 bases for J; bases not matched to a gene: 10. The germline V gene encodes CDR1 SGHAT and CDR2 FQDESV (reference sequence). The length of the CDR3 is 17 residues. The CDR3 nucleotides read TGTGCCAGCAGCCACGCGGACAGGGGGCGATTTAACACTGAAGCTTTCTTT. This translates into CASSHADRGRFNTEAFF.

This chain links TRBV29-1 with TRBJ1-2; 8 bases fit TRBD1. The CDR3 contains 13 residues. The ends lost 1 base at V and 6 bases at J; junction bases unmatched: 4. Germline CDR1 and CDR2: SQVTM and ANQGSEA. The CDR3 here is CSVEAGGRDGYTF. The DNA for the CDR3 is TGCAGCGTTGAAGCAGGGGGCAGAGATGGCTACACCTTC.